This T cell receptor beta chain is drawn from a study of T-cell memory formation after mild COVID-19. Background on the study: Across donors, TCR clusters were largely donor specific.

The CDR3 is 16 amino acids. V lost 1 base and J lost 3; bases outside the gene matches: 6. The germline V gene has CDR1 ENHRY and CDR2 SYGVKD. TCRdb re-derived calls from the 5' RACE reads in MiXCR, one entry per CDR3 protein. The profile shows 560,000 or so distinct CDR3 sequences, 17% of them singletons. The material sequenced was PBMCs or a T cell subset sorted from them (not recorded which). The clonotype originates from an adult woman who had mild COVID-19 (a few samples of this study predate the infection). Cell type and time point are not known. The rearrangement uses TRBV10-3 and TRBJ2-7, with 10 bases lining up with TRBD1. CDR3 protein: CAISEYSGDRGYEQYF. The CDR3 coding sequence is TGTGCCATCAGTGAGTACAGCGGGGACAGGGGCTACGAGCAGTACTTC.